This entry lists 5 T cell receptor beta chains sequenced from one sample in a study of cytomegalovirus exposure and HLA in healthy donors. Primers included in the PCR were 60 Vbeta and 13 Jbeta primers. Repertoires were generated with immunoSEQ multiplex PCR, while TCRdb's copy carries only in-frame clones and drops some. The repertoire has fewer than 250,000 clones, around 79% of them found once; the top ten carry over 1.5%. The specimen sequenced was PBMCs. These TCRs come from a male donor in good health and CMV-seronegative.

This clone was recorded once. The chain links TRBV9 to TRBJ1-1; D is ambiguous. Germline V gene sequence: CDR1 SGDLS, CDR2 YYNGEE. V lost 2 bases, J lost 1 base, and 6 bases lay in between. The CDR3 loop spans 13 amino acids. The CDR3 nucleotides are TGTGCCAGCAGCGTTGGGCCGAACACTGAAGCTTTCTTT. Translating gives CASSVGPNTEAFF. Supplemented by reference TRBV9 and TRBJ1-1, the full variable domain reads DSGVTQTPKHLITATGQRVTLRCSPRSGDLSVYWYQQSLDQGLQFLIQYYNGEERAKGNILERFSAQQFPDLHSELNLSSLELGDSALYFCASSVGPNTEAFFGQGTRLTVV.

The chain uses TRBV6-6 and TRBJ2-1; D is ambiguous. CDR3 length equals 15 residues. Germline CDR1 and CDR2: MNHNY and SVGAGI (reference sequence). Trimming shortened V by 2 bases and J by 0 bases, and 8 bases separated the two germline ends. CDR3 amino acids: CASSYPPSSYNEQFF. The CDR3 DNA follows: TGTGCCAGCAGTTACCCACCGAGCTCCTACAATGAGCAGTTCTTC.

CDR3 in amino acids: CASKLAGRSSYNEQFF. CDR3 nucleotide sequence: TGTGCCAGCAAATTAGCGGGAAGGAGCTCCTACAATGAGCAGTTCTTC. The genes are TRBV28 and TRBJ2-1, with 8 nucleotides matching TRBD2. The CDR3 has 16 amino acids. J was trimmed by 0 bases and V by 7 bases; bases with no gene match: 8. Germline-derived CDR1 and CDR2 are MDHEN and SYDVKM.

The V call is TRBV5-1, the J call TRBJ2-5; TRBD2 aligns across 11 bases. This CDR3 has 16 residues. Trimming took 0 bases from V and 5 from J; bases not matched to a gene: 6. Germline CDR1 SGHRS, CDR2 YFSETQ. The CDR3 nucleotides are TGCGCCAGCAGCTTGGGAACTAGCGGGGGAGGGGAGACCCAGTACTTC. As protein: CASSLGTSGGGETQYF.

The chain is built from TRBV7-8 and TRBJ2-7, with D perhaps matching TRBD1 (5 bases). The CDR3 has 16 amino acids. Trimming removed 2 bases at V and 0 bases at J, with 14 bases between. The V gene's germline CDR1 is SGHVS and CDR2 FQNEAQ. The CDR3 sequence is CASSLWGPEVSYEQYF. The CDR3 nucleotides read TGTGCCAGCAGCTTATGGGGCCCAGAGGTCTCCTACGAGCAGTACTTC.